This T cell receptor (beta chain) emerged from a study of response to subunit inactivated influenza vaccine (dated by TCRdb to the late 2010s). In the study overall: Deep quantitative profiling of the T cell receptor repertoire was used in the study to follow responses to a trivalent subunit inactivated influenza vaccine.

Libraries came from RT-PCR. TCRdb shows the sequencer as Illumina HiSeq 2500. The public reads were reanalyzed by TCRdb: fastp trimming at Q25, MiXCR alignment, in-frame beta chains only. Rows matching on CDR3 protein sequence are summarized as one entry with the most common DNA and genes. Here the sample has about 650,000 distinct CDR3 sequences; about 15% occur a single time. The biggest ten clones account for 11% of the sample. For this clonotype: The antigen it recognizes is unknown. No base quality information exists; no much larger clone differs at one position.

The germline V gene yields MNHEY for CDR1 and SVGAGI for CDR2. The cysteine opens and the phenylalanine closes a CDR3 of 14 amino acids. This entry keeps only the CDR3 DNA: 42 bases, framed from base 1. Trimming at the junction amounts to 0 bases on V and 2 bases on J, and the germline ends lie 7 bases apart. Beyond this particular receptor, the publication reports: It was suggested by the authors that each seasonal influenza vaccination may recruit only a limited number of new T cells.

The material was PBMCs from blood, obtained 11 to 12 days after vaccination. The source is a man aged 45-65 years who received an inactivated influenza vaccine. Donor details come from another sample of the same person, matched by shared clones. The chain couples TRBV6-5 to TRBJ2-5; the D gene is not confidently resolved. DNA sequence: TGTGCCAGCAGTTACTCTCCGGATCAAGAGACCCAGTACTTC. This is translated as CASSYSPDQETQYF.